Below, 26 T cell receptor beta chains from the same sample are listed, as sequenced in a study of T-cell reconstitution after alpha-beta-depleted transplantation in children. Unique molecular identifiers were used in preparing the TCRbeta library. TCRdb ran MiXCR on the PCR reads and lists one entry per CDR3 protein. The table lists 200,000 to 250,000 distinct CDR3 sequences, roughly 9% of them singletons. Source: PBMCs from the stem cell graft donor, taken from the stem cell graft. The receptors stem from a human donor who donated a stem cell graft to a child with acute lymphoblastic leukemia.

Worth noting for this clonotype: Possible read error: a much larger clone is one base away. It is likely a read error, because the conserved phenylalanine at the end of the CDR3 is missing. The gene calls are TRBV2 and TRBJ1-5; TRBD1 aligns across 7 bases. V was pared by 6 bases and J by 4 bases, with 9 bases of the junction left unmatched. Germline lookup yields CDR1 SNHLY and CDR2 FYNNEI. The CDR3 totals 15 residues. The CDR3 here is CASSASTQGNQPQHC. Here the CDR3 DNA reads TGTGCCAGCAGCGCCTCAACACAGGGGAATCAGCCCCAGCATTGT.

This clonotype was detected only a few times. The rearrangement uses TRBV27 and TRBJ1-5, with D possibly TRBD1 on 5 matching bases. V was trimmed by 2 bases and J by 4 bases, leaving 9 bases between them. The CDR3 is 14 residues long. CDR1 and CDR2 (germline): MNHEY, SMNVEV (reference sequence). In nucleotides, the CDR3 is TGTGCCAGCAGTTTAGGGGGGAGAAATCAGCCCCAGCATTTT. Translated, it gives CASSLGGRNQPQHF.

The CDR3 loop is CASSEGASGEETQYF. CDR3 bases: TGTGCCAGCAGTGAGGGGGCTAGCGGGGAAGAGACCCAGTACTTC. The chain has TRBV2 and TRBJ2-5; TRBD2 matches at 9 bases. Germline-derived CDR1 and CDR2 are SNHLY and FYNNEI. This CDR3 has 15 amino acids. The junction had 5 bases not matched to a gene; V was cut back by 3 bases and J by 3 bases. Together with reference TRBV2 and TRBJ2-5, the CDR3 gives the full variable domain: EPEVTQTPSHQVTQMGQEVILRCVPISNHLYFYWYRQILGQKVEFLVSFYNNEISEKSEIFDDQFSVERPDGSNFTLKIRSTKLEDSAMYFCASSEGASGEETQYFGPGTRLLVL.

The gene calls are TRBV7-9 and TRBJ1-3, with D maybe TRBD1 (6 bases). This CDR3 is 15 amino acids long. CDR1 is SEHNR, CDR2 FQNEAQ, per germline (reference sequence). V shed 4 bases and J shed 2 bases, with 12 bases lying between them. The CDR3 DNA follows: TGTGCCAGCAGCTCTAGGGGGAACGCTGGAAACACCATATATTTT. Its protein product is CASSSRGNAGNTIYF. Together with reference TRBV7-9 and TRBJ1-3, the CDR3 gives the full variable domain: DTGVSQNPRHKITKRGQNVTFRCDPISEHNRLYWYRQTLGQGPEFLTYFQNEAQLEKSRLLSDRFSAERPKGSFSTLEIQRTEQGDSAMYLCASSSRGNAGNTIYFGEGSWLTVV.

Many counts were recorded for this clonotype. The CDR3: CASSQGGRGKWWNEQFF. CDR3 in DNA: TGTGCCAGCAGCCAAGGCGGCAGGGGCAAGTGGTGGAATGAGCAGTTCTTC. The rearrangement joins TRBV14 to TRBJ2-1, with D tentatively TRBD1 (6 bases). The germline CDR1 and CDR2 sequences are SGHDN and FVKESK. V shed 1 base and J shed 7 bases, with 20 bases lying between them. This CDR3 spans 17 amino acids.

The V and J genes are TRBV2 and TRBJ1-3; D unresolved. Germline V gene data show CDR1 as SNHLY and CDR2 as FYNNEI. There are 13 residues in the CDR3. V gave up 4 bases and J gave up 0 bases, with 4 bases separating them. This CDR3 is CASSVFSGNTIYF. CDR3 coding DNA: TGTGCCAGCAGTGTTTTCTCTGGAAACACCATATATTTT.

This clonotype was recorded many times. J is TRBJ1-2 and V is TRBV7-9; 7 positions agree with TRBD1. CDR1 is SEHNR and CDR2 is FQNEAQ in the germline V gene (reference sequence). The CDR3 totals 12 residues. With V trimmed by 8 bases and J by 11 bases, 11 bases remained unmatched. The CDR3, as DNA: TGTGCCAGCGGCACCCGTGGGACAGCTTACACCTTC. Protein product: CASGTRGTAYTF.

This clonotype has just a few counts. J is TRBJ1-2 and V is TRBV12-3 or TRBV12-4; no reliable D call. The CDR3 length is 13 residues. Trimming removed 2 bases from V and 6 bases from J, with 10 bases in between. The CDR3 DNA reads as TGTGCCAGCAGTTTAACGGGTTCGGATGGCTACACCTTC. This translates into CASSLTGSDGYTF.

This chain joins TRBV12-3 or TRBV12-4 and TRBJ2-5; D ambiguous. This CDR3 is 12 amino acids long. Trimming took 7 bases from V and 5 from J, leaving 11 bases between them. In DNA, the CDR3 is TGTGCCAGCAACCTTGGAATGGAGACCCAGTACTTC. This translates into CASNLGMETQYF.

This clonotype was seen at least ten times. The chain couples TRBV2 to TRBJ2-2; D is perhaps TRBD1 (6 bases). The CDR3 totals 13 residues. V was cut by 6 bases and J by 4 bases, with 9 bases left in between. The V gene's germline CDR1 is SNHLY and CDR2 FYNNEI. As DNA, the CDR3 is TGTGCCAGCAGCCGGGACACCACCGGGGAGCTGTTTTTT. This gives the protein CASSRDTTGELFF.

This clonotype was recorded a few times. The rearrangement links TRBV6-5 to TRBJ2-1; 7 bases map to TRBD1. V lost 6 bases and J lost 0; bases outside the gene matches: 8. Germline CDR1 and CDR2: MNHEY and SVGAGI. This CDR3 is 16 amino acids long. This CDR3 reads CASSLTGQLSYNEQFF. The CDR3 nucleotides are TGTGCCAGCAGCCTTACGGGACAGCTCTCCTACAATGAGCAGTTCTTC.

This clonotype has only a few counts. The V call is TRBV6-2 or TRBV6-3, the J call TRBJ2-1; D is possibly TRBD1 or TRBD2 (7 bases each). The CDR3 sequence is 15 residues long. The ends were cut back, 7 bases at V and 3 bases at J, with 16 bases in the middle. The germline gives CDR1 MNHEY, CDR2 SVGEGT. CDR3 nucleotides: TGTGCCAGCATTCCCAGGGGGGGGATCTACAATGAGCAGTTCTTC. Residues: CASIPRGGIYNEQFF.

This clonotype appeared many times. The chain couples TRBV27 to TRBJ1-2; no firm D call. CDR1 and CDR2 (germline): MNHEY, SMNVEV (reference sequence). V was clipped by 7 bases and J by 2 bases, with 11 bases between them. The CDR3 length is 13 residues. CDR3 coding DNA: TGTGCCAGCATCGTAAACCCGAACTATGGCTACACCTTC. Protein: CASIVNPNYGYTF.

The chain combines TRBV4-1 with TRBJ1-4, with 9 bases identical to TRBD1. This CDR3 region has 16 residues. From germline, CDR1 is MGHRA and CDR2 YSYEKL. The trim removed 3 bases at V and 8 bases at J, leaving 10 bases unmatched. Here the CDR3 reads CASSQGPGQGSEKLFF. CDR3 DNA sequence: TGCGCCAGCAGCCAGGGGCCGGGACAGGGTTCAGAAAAACTGTTTTTT.

This clonotype was found a few times. The rearrangement joins TRBV20-1 to TRBJ2-7; D may be TRBD2 (6 bases). The germline CDR1 and CDR2 sequences are DFQATT and SNEGSKA (reference sequence). Trimming took 7 bases from V and 2 from J, leaving 18 bases between them. The CDR3 is 14 amino acids. The CDR3 DNA sequence: TGCAGTGTTTATGAGACGGGACTCCCCTACGAGCAGTACTTC. Translation gives CSVYETGLPYEQYF.

The rearrangement uses TRBV27 and TRBJ1-5, with no clear D. The germline V and J ends were trimmed by 5 bases and 5 bases, with 13 bases remaining between them. CDR3 size: 14 residues. The germline gives CDR1 MNHEY, CDR2 SMNVEV (reference sequence). CDR3 nucleotide sequence: TGTGCCAGCAGTAAAACCGGGCCGCATCAGCCCCAGCATTTT. Protein product: CASSKTGPHQPQHF.

The V and J genes are TRBV20-1 and TRBJ2-2, with TRBD1 matching over 8 bases. J was trimmed by 5 bases and V by 7 bases; bases with no gene match: 12. From germline, CDR1 is DFQATT and CDR2 SNEGSKA (reference sequence). The CDR3 has 15 residues. The CDR3 sequence: CSVRSRDRWTGELFF. The CDR3 bases are TGCAGTGTTCGGAGCCGGGACAGGTGGACCGGGGAGCTGTTTTTT.

This clonotype was seen only a few times. The chain joins TRBV20-1 to TRBJ2-5, with 8 bases that match TRBD1. V lost 5 bases to trimming and J lost 3 bases; unmatched junction nucleotides: 17. The CDR3 runs 17 residues. Germline V lookup: CDR1 DFQATT, CDR2 SNEGSKA (reference sequence). The CDR3: CSASQTRARGRKETQYF. The CDR3 DNA is TGCAGTGCTTCCCAAACCCGGGCCAGGGGGCGGAAAGAGACCCAGTACTTC.

This clonotype was counted at least ten times. This rearrangement joins TRBV5-8 to TRBJ1-4; 7 nucleotides match TRBD1. CDR1 and CDR2 from the germline V gene are SGHTS and YDEGEE. This CDR3 comprises 16 residues. V trimming: 5 bases; J trimming: 6 bases; junction bases outside the gene matches: 13. Here the CDR3 DNA reads TGTGCCAGCAGTCGTTTAGACGGACAGGATTATGAAAAACTGTTTTTT. Protein sequence: CASSRLDGQDYEKLFF.

This clonotype has a count of ten or more. V usage is TRBV10-2 and J usage is TRBJ2-2; 10 bases are a match to TRBD2. Germline values: CDR1 WSHSY, CDR2 SAAADI. The CDR3 consists of 16 residues. J gave up 0 bases and V 7 bases, and 5 bases lay outside the gene matches. The CDR3 loop is CASISAGGPNTGELFF. In DNA, the CDR3 is TGCGCCAGCATCTCAGCGGGGGGGCCGAACACCGGGGAGCTGTTTTTT.

This clonotype was seen ten or more times. The chain combines TRBV29-1 with TRBJ2-2; D gene unclear. The CDR3 runs 12 residues. The germline gives CDR1 SQVTM, CDR2 ANQGSEA. Trimming took off 8 bases at V and 6 bases at J, with 13 bases between the two ends. As DNA, the CDR3 is TGCAGCACAAGGGCCGGGTCCGGGGAGCTGTTTTTT. Translation gives CSTRAGSGELFF.

The genes are TRBV7-6 and TRBJ1-2; TRBD1 is a possible D gene (5 bases). Germline V gene lookup returns CDR1 SGHVS and CDR2 FNYEAQ. Trimming took 3 bases from V and 7 from J, leaving 12 bases between them. This CDR3 region has 13 residues. Written as DNA, the CDR3 is TGTGCCAGCAGCTTGGGGGGGGTACGTGGCTACACCTTC. Amino acid sequence: CASSLGGVRGYTF.

This clonotype showed up just once. CDR3 region: CSARDWRAGGGHGYTF. The CDR3 DNA reads TGCAGTGCTAGAGATTGGAGGGCAGGGGGCGGTCATGGCTACACCTTC. The V and J genes are TRBV20-1 and TRBJ1-2; 8 bases are a match to TRBD1. Germline V gene sequence: CDR1 DFQATT, CDR2 SNEGSKA (reference sequence). J lost 6 bases, V lost 0 bases, and 12 bases had no gene match. The CDR3 length is 16 residues.

There are many counts of this clonotype. The chain links TRBV12-3 or TRBV12-4 to TRBJ2-1, with a possible D match to TRBD1 (5 bases). V lost 4 bases and J lost 7, with 17 bases in between. The CDR3 consists of 15 residues. The CDR3 coding sequence is TGTGCCAGCAGTTCCAGGGTGGACCGATCTAATGAGCAGTTCTTC. Translating gives CASSSRVDRSNEQFF.

This sequence joins TRBV29-1 and TRBJ1-5; 8 bases are a match to TRBD1. The CDR3 sequence is 14 residues long. J lost 4 bases, V lost 6 bases, and 8 bases had no gene match. Germline assignment: CDR1 SQVTM and CDR2 ANQGSEA. CDR3 DNA sequence: TGCAGCGTGAGACAGGGGTCTGGGAATCAGCCCCAGCATTTT. This sequence encodes CSVRQGSGNQPQHF.

The V call is TRBV6-1, the J call TRBJ2-1, with a tentative D call TRBD2 (6 bases). The CDR3 is 15 amino acids. Germline V gene lookup returns CDR1 MNHNS and CDR2 SASEGT. Between the trimmed V and J ends, which lost 8 bases and 0 bases, there was a span of 14 bases. This CDR3 is CASGTGGSSYNEQFF. CDR3 bases: TGTGCCAGCGGTACCGGGGGTAGCTCCTACAATGAGCAGTTCTTC.